Described below is a single T cell receptor beta chain sequence and its context. Antigen: not known. This sample stems from a study of shared clonotypes between healthy human individuals. General study points: The study found lower generation probabilities in non-shared clonotypes than in those shared by all four donors.

Naive CD8 cells, CD45RO-negative and positively selected for CCR7, excluded terminally differentiated effector memory CD45RA+ cells. Libraries were prepared by immunoSEQ multiplex PCR; TCRdb keeps only in-frame clonotypes and omits some of them. The profile shows more than 2 million clones, over 85% of them singletons. Sample: naive CD8+ T cells sorted from blood. The TCR comes from a man between 18 and 29 years old in good health.

CDR3 region: CASSGGLAGSYEQYF. The CDR3 bases are TGTGCCAGCAGCGGCGGACTAGCGGGGTCCTACGAGCAGTACTTC. The chain combines TRBV5-4 with TRBJ2-7, with 12 bases that match TRBD2. This CDR3 comprises 15 residues. The V and J ends lost 4 bases and 1 base, in that order; junction bases with no gene match: 3. Germline CDR1 reads SGHNT; CDR2 reads YYREEE (reference sequence).